The subject of this entry is one TCR beta chain. The record originates from a study of OX40 agonist ivuxolimab in advanced cancers. Germline V lookup: CDR1 SGDLS, CDR2 YYNGEE. The ends lost 0 bases at V and 1 base at J; junction bases unmatched: 4. The CDR3 has 16 residues. TCRdb's copy holds only in-frame clones and misses some; the assay was immunoSEQ multiplex PCR. The sample gives about 26,000 clones, over 60% of which show up once; approximately 13% is in the top ten. The specimen was CD4+ or CD8+ T cells sorted from blood, collected in a trial of the OX40 agonist ivuxolimab. The TCR originated in an adult with an advanced solid tumor such as melanoma, head and neck, liver or kidney cancer. This chain joins TRBV9 and TRBJ2-5, with 9 bases lining up with TRBD2. DNA for the CDR3: TGTGCCAGCAGCGTAGTTGGTAGCGGGGGCCAAGAGACCCAGTACTTC. This translates into CASSVVGSGGQETQYF.